The rows below give T cell receptor beta chains drawn from one sample of a study of T cells after yellow fever vaccination. A single record per CDR3 protein comes from TCRdb applying MiXCR to the 5' RACE reads. The repertoire consists of a few hundred thousand distinct CDR3 sequences, with around 10% occurring once and the leading ten covering less than 20%. Sample: PBMCs, taken on the day of the first yellow fever vaccination. The source is a man aged 18-30 years who received the YFV17D yellow fever vaccine. Each CDR3 is given with its conserved first and last residue. Each record gives: CDR3 protein, CDR3 DNA, clone size, V gene, J gene, D gene. The D gene is left open where the match is weak. Clone size is shown for a subset of rows, as once, few, many or a class of expanded clone.

CDR3aa: CASSLGFGGADSLSYNEQFF; CDR3nt: TGTGCCAGCAGTTTAGGGTTTGGGGGGGCCGACTCCCTCTCCTACAATGAGCAGTTCTTC; abundance: many; v_gene: TRBV12-3/TRBV12-4; j_gene: TRBJ2-1; d_gene: .
CDR3aa: CASSQASGGALETQYF; CDR3nt: TGTGCCAGCAGCCAAGCTAGCGGGGGGGCCCTTGAGACCCAGTACTTC; abundance: .; v_gene: TRBV4-2; j_gene: TRBJ2-5; d_gene: TRBD2
CDR3aa: CSVPPTGGNGETQYF; CDR3nt: TGCAGTGTTCCGCCCACAGGGGGAAATGGGGAGACCCAGTACTTC; abundance: few; v_gene: TRBV20-1; j_gene: TRBJ2-5; d_gene: TRBD1
CDR3aa: CASSLSGIYGYTF; CDR3nt: TGCGCCAGCAGCTTGAGCGGCATCTATGGCTACACCTTC; abundance: few; v_gene: TRBV5-1; j_gene: TRBJ1-2; d_gene: .
CDR3aa: CASSPRVQGKETQYF; CDR3nt: TGCGCCAGCAGCCCCCGAGTACAGGGGAAAGAGACCCAGTACTTC; abundance: few; v_gene: TRBV4-1; j_gene: TRBJ2-5; d_gene: TRBD1
CDR3aa: CASSLAAGGAYQSPNNEQFF; CDR3nt: TGTGCCAGCAGTTTAGCGGCAGGGGGAGCCTACCAATCACCTAACAATGAGCAGTTCTTC; abundance: few; v_gene: TRBV12-3/TRBV12-4; j_gene: TRBJ2-1; d_gene: TRBD1
CDR3aa: CASSQADRGYTF; CDR3nt: TGCGCCAGCAGCCAAGCGGATCGCGGCTACACCTTC; abundance: few; v_gene: TRBV4-3; j_gene: TRBJ1-2; d_gene: .
CDR3aa: CASSEGPNGYTF; CDR3nt: TGTGCCAGCAGTGAGGGGCCTAATGGCTACACCTTC; abundance: .; v_gene: TRBV2; j_gene: TRBJ1-2; d_gene: .
CDR3aa: CASSFTQNTEAFF; CDR3nt: TGTGCCAGCAGTTTTACCCAGAACACTGAAGCTTTCTTT; abundance: few; v_gene: TRBV12-3/TRBV12-4; j_gene: TRBJ1-1; d_gene: .
CDR3aa: CSAERGARSPEQFF; CDR3nt: TGCAGTGCAGAGCGGGGGGCAAGAAGCCCTGAGCAGTTCTTC; abundance: .; v_gene: TRBV20-1; j_gene: TRBJ2-1; d_gene: TRBD2
CDR3aa: CASSYSGQLQETQYF; CDR3nt: TGTGCCAGCAGTTACTCGGGACAGTTACAAGAGACCCAGTACTTC; abundance: .; v_gene: TRBV6-2/TRBV6-3; j_gene: TRBJ2-5; d_gene: TRBD1
CDR3aa: CASSLDPGFLTEAFF; CDR3nt: TGTGCCAGCAGCTTGGATCCAGGATTTCTCACTGAAGCTTTCTTT; abundance: few; v_gene: TRBV7-2; j_gene: TRBJ1-1; d_gene: .
CDR3aa: CASSFAQSYGYTF; CDR3nt: TGTGCCAGCAGTTTTGCACAGTCTTATGGCTACACCTTC; abundance: many; v_gene: TRBV28; j_gene: TRBJ1-2; d_gene: .
CDR3aa: CASSYSVGASQPQHF; CDR3nt: TGTGCCAGCAGTTACTCCGTGGGGGCTAGTCAGCCCCAGCATTTT; abundance: .; v_gene: TRBV6-5; j_gene: TRBJ1-5; d_gene: .
CDR3aa: CASSTLGSYNEQFF; CDR3nt: TGTGCCAGCAGTACCTTGGGGTCCTACAATGAGCAGTTCTTC; abundance: .; v_gene: TRBV6-2/TRBV6-3; j_gene: TRBJ2-1; d_gene: .
CDR3aa: CASSYPRQFGETQYF; CDR3nt: TGTGCCAGCAGTTACCCAAGACAATTCGGGGAGACCCAGTACTTC; abundance: many; v_gene: TRBV6-2/TRBV6-3; j_gene: TRBJ2-5; d_gene: .
CDR3aa: CASSPRLLYYGYTF; CDR3nt: TGTGCCAGCAGTCCAAGACTGTTATACTATGGCTACACCTTC; abundance: .; v_gene: TRBV27; j_gene: TRBJ1-2; d_gene: .
CDR3aa: CASSPQVNSGANVLTF; CDR3nt: TGCGCCAGCAGCCCACAGGTTAACTCCGGGGCCAACGTCCTGACTTTC; abundance: .; v_gene: TRBV4-3; j_gene: TRBJ2-6; d_gene: .
CDR3aa: CASSQDLGYSPLHF; CDR3nt: TGCGCCAGCAGCCAAGATCTAGGTTATTCACCCCTCCACTTT; abundance: .; v_gene: TRBV4-1; j_gene: TRBJ1-6; d_gene: .
CDR3aa: CASSSGNSGKQFF; CDR3nt: TGTGCCAGCAGTTCCGGAAATTCCGGGAAGCAGTTCTTC; abundance: .; v_gene: TRBV12-3/TRBV12-4; j_gene: TRBJ2-1; d_gene: .
CDR3aa: CASSSRDRGTGSYNSPLHF; CDR3nt: TGTGCCAGCAGCTCCCGGGACAGGGGGACTGGGTCCTATAATTCACCCCTCCACTTT; abundance: few; v_gene: TRBV5-4; j_gene: TRBJ1-6; d_gene: TRBD1
CDR3aa: CASSQDAGNSSPLHF; CDR3nt: TGTGCCAGCAGCCAGGATGCGGGGAATAGTTCACCCCTCCACTTT; abundance: .; v_gene: TRBV3-1; j_gene: TRBJ1-6; d_gene: .
CDR3aa: CATISLSGRDSYGYTF; CDR3nt: TGTGCCACCATTTCTCTGAGTGGCCGGGACAGCTATGGCTACACCTTC; abundance: .; v_gene: TRBV7-6; j_gene: TRBJ1-2; d_gene: TRBD1
CDR3aa: CASTPTAGGVGTQYF; CDR3nt: TGTGCCAGCACCCCCACAGCGGGGGGGGTCGGGACGCAGTATTTT; abundance: few; v_gene: TRBV7-2; j_gene: TRBJ2-3; d_gene: TRBD2
CDR3aa: CASSVGQSSYNEQFF; CDR3nt: TGTGCCAGCAGCGTAGGCCAGAGCTCCTACAATGAGCAGTTCTTC; abundance: few; v_gene: TRBV9; j_gene: TRBJ2-1; d_gene: .
CDR3aa: CASSRGTSGGVNEQFF; CDR3nt: TGCGCCAGCTCACGTGGGACTAGCGGGGGGGTCAATGAGCAGTTCTTC; abundance: few; v_gene: TRBV4-1; j_gene: TRBJ2-1; d_gene: TRBD2
CDR3aa: CASSPWDRGFTEAFF; CDR3nt: TGTGCCAGCAGCCCATGGGACAGGGGGTTCACTGAAGCTTTCTTT; abundance: .; v_gene: TRBV3-1; j_gene: TRBJ1-1; d_gene: TRBD1
CDR3aa: CASSWTRKETQYF; CDR3nt: TGTGCCAGCAGCTGGACAAGAAAAGAGACCCAGTACTTC; abundance: few; v_gene: TRBV6-2/TRBV6-3; j_gene: TRBJ2-5; d_gene: .
CDR3aa: CASSQDLVGQNAEAFF; CDR3nt: TGTGCCAGCAGCCAAGATCTTGTCGGACAGAATGCTGAAGCTTTCTTT; abundance: few; v_gene: TRBV4-2; j_gene: TRBJ1-1; d_gene: .
CDR3aa: CASSLAVTAREQYF; CDR3nt: TGTGCCAGCAGCTTAGCTGTAACAGCGAGAGAGCAGTACTTC; abundance: few; v_gene: TRBV7-2; j_gene: TRBJ2-7; d_gene: .
CDR3aa: CASSAEEGQPQHF; CDR3nt: TGTGCCAGCAGCGCCGAGGAGGGCCAGCCCCAGCATTTT; abundance: .; v_gene: TRBV5-5; j_gene: TRBJ1-5; d_gene: .
CDR3aa: CASSQDSGANVLTF; CDR3nt: TGTGCCAGCAGCCAAGATTCTGGGGCCAACGTCCTGACTTTC; abundance: .; v_gene: TRBV7-2; j_gene: TRBJ2-6; d_gene: .
CDR3aa: CASSSYPGVAGVANTGELFF; CDR3nt: TGCGCCAGCAGCTCGTACCCTGGCGTGGCAGGAGTAGCGAACACCGGGGAGCTGTTTTTT; abundance: .; v_gene: TRBV5-1; j_gene: TRBJ2-2; d_gene: .
CDR3aa: CASSQATRDGEKLFF; CDR3nt: TGCGCCAGCAGCCAAGCAACCAGGGACGGTGAAAAACTGTTTTTT; abundance: few; v_gene: TRBV4-1; j_gene: TRBJ1-4; d_gene: .
CDR3aa: CASSPRTADYEQYF; CDR3nt: TGCGCCAGCAGCCCAAGGACAGCCGACTACGAGCAGTACTTC; abundance: few; v_gene: TRBV5-1; j_gene: TRBJ2-7; d_gene: .
CDR3aa: CASSGGKAGELFF; CDR3nt: TGTGCCAGCAGCGGGGGGAAAGCCGGGGAGCTGTTTTTT; abundance: .; v_gene: TRBV6-1; j_gene: TRBJ2-2; d_gene: TRBD2
CDR3aa: CAWSHPTGQETQYF; CDR3nt: TGTGCCTGGAGTCACCCGACAGGGCAAGAGACCCAGTACTTC; abundance: few; v_gene: TRBV30; j_gene: TRBJ2-5; d_gene: TRBD1
CDR3aa: CASSWTLFMNTEAFF; CDR3nt: TGTGCCAGCAGCTGGACCCTGTTCATGAACACTGAAGCTTTCTTT; abundance: few; v_gene: TRBV7-2; j_gene: TRBJ1-1; d_gene: .
CDR3aa: CASSRTYRGESSDTQYF; CDR3nt: TGCGCCAGCAGCCGAACCTACAGGGGGGAGTCTTCCGATACGCAGTATTTT; abundance: .; v_gene: TRBV4-3; j_gene: TRBJ2-3; d_gene: TRBD1
CDR3aa: CASSRLAGGLDTQYF; CDR3nt: TGTGCCAGCAGTCGACTAGCGGGGGGTTTAGATACGCAGTATTTT; abundance: few; v_gene: TRBV12-3/TRBV12-4; j_gene: TRBJ2-3; d_gene: TRBD2
CDR3aa: CASSPLTGREETQYF; CDR3nt: TGTGCCAGCAGCCCGTTGACAGGGAGGGAAGAGACCCAGTACTTC; abundance: few; v_gene: TRBV7-2; j_gene: TRBJ2-5; d_gene: .
CDR3aa: CASSDKYEQYF; CDR3nt: TGCGCCAGCAGTGATAAGTACGAGCAGTACTTC; abundance: .; v_gene: TRBV10-2; j_gene: TRBJ2-7; d_gene: .
CDR3aa: CASTRNRASTDTQYF; CDR3nt: TGCGCCAGCACCCGAAACAGGGCCAGCACAGATACGCAGTATTTT; abundance: few; v_gene: TRBV4-1; j_gene: TRBJ2-3; d_gene: .
CDR3aa: CASSLGAGANVLTF; CDR3nt: TGTGCCAGCAGCCTAGGTGCTGGGGCCAACGTCCTGACTTTC; abundance: many; v_gene: TRBV12-3/TRBV12-4; j_gene: TRBJ2-6; d_gene: .
CDR3aa: CASSPSGGALYEQYF; CDR3nt: TGTGCCAGCAGCCCTAGCGGGGGGGCCCTGTACGAGCAGTACTTC; abundance: few; v_gene: TRBV6-1; j_gene: TRBJ2-7; d_gene: TRBD2